Listed below are T cell receptor beta chains from one sample, sequenced in a study of cytomegalovirus exposure and HLA in healthy donors. The data were produced by immunoSEQ multiplex PCR, yet TCRdb's version contains in-frame clones alone and is incomplete. This sample has 150,000 or so clones, with 75% to 90% found just once. Sequencing was performed on PBMCs. All receptors come from a woman aged 18 to 35 in good health and CMV-seronegative. The conserved cysteine and the conserved F or W are not part of the CDR3 here.

>TRBJ2-3|TRBV4-1
ASSQEGPSTDTQY
>TRBJ1-1|TRBV4-2
ASSQDLGGLNTEAF
>TRBJ2-2|TRBV9
ASSVVLEAAYGELF
>TRBJ2-1|TRBV27
ASSLGPPRKQF
>TRBJ2-7|TRBV28
ASSFSGFEQY
>TRBJ1-2|TRBV2
ASSEATGPFYGYT
>TRBJ1-3|TRBV29-1
SVDSTGNTIY
>TRBJ1-2|TRBV7-2
ASSLSQGALGYT
>TRBJ1-5|TRBV6-5
ASSGRGNGNQPQH
>TRBJ2-3|TRBV28
ASSLAGATDTQY
>TRBJ1-2|TRBV28
ASRGRDSIYGYT
>TRBJ2-3|TRBV13
ASTTGVGVDTQY
>TRBJ1-2|TRBV15
ATSRGRQGEVYGYT
>TRBJ2-6|TRBV2
ASSETGTGANVLT
>TRBJ1-1|TRBV2
ASSDQGVNTEAF
>TRBJ2-1|TRBV4-1
ASSQRTGGEQF
>TRBJ1-5|TRBV6-5
ASSSGQGDQPQH
>TRBJ2-5|TRBV11-2
ASSRGLAENQETQY
>TRBJ2-5|TRBV6-6
ASSYVSRQETQY
>TRBJ2-3|TRBV7-3
ASSPLGGTDTQY
>TRBJ1-5|TRBV30
AWSVRGYQPQH
>TRBJ1-1|TRBV19
ASCTGLNTEAF
>-|TRBV2
ASSEARGTYEQY
>TRBJ2-1|TRBV10-3
AISDPPSSGRAYRNEQF
>TRBJ2-3|TRBV7-2
ASSYTSIADTDTQY
>TRBJ1-1|TRBV27
ASSLSGNPTEAF
>TRBJ2-7|TRBV11-2
ASSSGLEVGEQY
>TRBJ1-4|TRBV7-9
ASSSQQGANEKLF
>TRBJ2-3|TRBV9
ASRTASTDTQY
>TRBJ1-3|TRBV18
ASYQGSGNTIY
>TRBJ2-7|TRBV18
ASSPPSTAWEQY
>TRBJ2-4|TRBV19
ASLGTQEAKNIQY
>TRBJ2-3|TRBV5-4
ASSLLAGGGTDTQY
>TRBJ1-2|TRBV7-2
ASSLARGQGDGYT
>TRBJ2-1|TRBV7-9
ASSLGREQF
>TRBJ1-1|TRBV6-6
ASSPGHFRAF
>TRBJ1-1|TRBV6-5
ASSYSIRGTEAF
>TRBJ1-6|TRBV6-1
ASSEGRQTLNNSPLH
>TRBJ1-2|TRBV6-5
ASSRGVGYT
>TRBJ2-7|TRBV6-5
ASSRMVASYEQY
>TRBJ2-3|TRBV2
ASLKLGRGTDTQY
>TRBJ2-7|TRBV28
ASSPGQGFYEQY
>TRBJ1-3|TRBV27
ASSRELTGSSGNTIY
>TRBJ1-5|TRBV6-5
ASSDAGDQPQH
>TRBJ1-1|TRBV5-6
ASSVRDREYTEAF
>TRBJ2-7|TRBV5-4
ASSSDTGQAPYEQY
>TRBJ1-1|TRBV2
ATRDTGDTEAF
>TRBJ2-5|TRBV2
ASKVPGTGGWETQY
>TRBJ1-1|TRBV5-6
ASSLRMAGYTEAF
>TRBJ2-1|TRBV4-1
ASSQQDEQF
>TRBJ2-1|TRBV2
ASSMTSGGSSYNEQF
>TRBJ2-7|TRBV6-1
ASNEEEGSSYEQY
>TRBJ2-5|TRBV7-7
ASSFHLGGPGETQY
>TRBJ1-4|TRBV6-5
ASRGTGGDEKLF
>TRBJ2-7|TRBV11-2
ASSLVPSGSYEQY
>TRBJ2-7|TRBV28
ASSTTGGRSYEQY
>TRBJ2-3|TRBV28
ASSSFVQLSDTQY
>TRBJ2-7|TRBV6-5
ASSRRLGAEQY
>-|TRBV4-2
ASSPKLKGRESYEQY